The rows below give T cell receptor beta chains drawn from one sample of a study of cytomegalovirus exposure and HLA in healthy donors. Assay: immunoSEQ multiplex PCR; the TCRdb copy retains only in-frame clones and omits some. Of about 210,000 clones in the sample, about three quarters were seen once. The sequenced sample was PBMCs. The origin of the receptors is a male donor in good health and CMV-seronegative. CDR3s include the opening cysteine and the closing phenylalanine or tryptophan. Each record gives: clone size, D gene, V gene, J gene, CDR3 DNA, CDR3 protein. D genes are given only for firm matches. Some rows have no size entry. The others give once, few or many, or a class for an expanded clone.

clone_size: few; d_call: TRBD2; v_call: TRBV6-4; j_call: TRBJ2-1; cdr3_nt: TGTGCCAGCAGTGGTAGCGGGGGGGCCAATGAGCAGTTCTTC; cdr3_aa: CASSGSGGANEQFF
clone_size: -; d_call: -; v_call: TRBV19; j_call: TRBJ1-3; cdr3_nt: TGTGCCAGTAGTATGGGCAGTTTTGGAAACACCATATATTTT; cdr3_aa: CASSMGSFGNTIYF
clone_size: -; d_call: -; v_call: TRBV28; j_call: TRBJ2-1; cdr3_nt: TGTGCCAGCAGTTTAGGGAGGCCGGGTTCGTATGAGCAGTTCTTC; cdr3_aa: CASSLGRPGSYEQFF
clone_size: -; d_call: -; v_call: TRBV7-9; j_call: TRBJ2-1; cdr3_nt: TGTGCCAGCCTTAAGGGGAGGCAGGTCGCCAACAATGAGCAGTTCTTC; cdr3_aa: CASLKGRQVANNEQFF
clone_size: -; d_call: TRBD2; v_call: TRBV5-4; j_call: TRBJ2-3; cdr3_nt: TGTGCCAGCAGCTTAGAGTTTCGGACTAGCGGGAACCGAGATACGCAGTATTTT; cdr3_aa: CASSLEFRTSGNRDTQYF
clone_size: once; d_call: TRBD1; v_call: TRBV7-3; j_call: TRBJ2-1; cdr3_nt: TGTGCCAGCAGCTTATACAGGGGGCCCTACAATGAGCAGTTCTTC; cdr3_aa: CASSLYRGPYNEQFF
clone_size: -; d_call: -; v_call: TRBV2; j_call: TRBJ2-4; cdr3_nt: TGTGCCAGCAACCTAGGAGGGGACATTCAGTACTTC; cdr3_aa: CASNLGGDIQYF
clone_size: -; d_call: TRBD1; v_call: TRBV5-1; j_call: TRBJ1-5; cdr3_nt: TGCGCCAGCAGCTTGGCCGGATGGGACAGGGGAAGCAATCAGCCCCAGCATTTT; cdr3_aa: CASSLAGWDRGSNQPQHF
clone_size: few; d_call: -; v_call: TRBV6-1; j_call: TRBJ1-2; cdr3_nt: TGTGCCAGCAGTGGCGGCAGGGTCCGAGGCAACTATGGCTACACCTTC; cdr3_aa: CASSGGRVRGNYGYTF
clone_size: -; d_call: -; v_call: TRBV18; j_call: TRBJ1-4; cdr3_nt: TGTGCCAGCTCACCACTGACAAACCCTAATGAAAAACTGTTTTTT; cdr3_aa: CASSPLTNPNEKLFF
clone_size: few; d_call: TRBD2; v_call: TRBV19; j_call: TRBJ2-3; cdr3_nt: TGTGCCAGTAGTATGGGACTAGCGGGTGCAGATACGCAGTATTTT; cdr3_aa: CASSMGLAGADTQYF
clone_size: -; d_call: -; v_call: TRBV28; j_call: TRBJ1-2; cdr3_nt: TGTGCCAGCAGTTTTAGACAGACCTGGATCTATGGCTACACCTTC; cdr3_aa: CASSFRQTWIYGYTF
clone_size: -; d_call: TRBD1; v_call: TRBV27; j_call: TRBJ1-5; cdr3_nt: TGTGCCAGCAGAGGGACAGGCGGTCAGCCCCAGCATTTT; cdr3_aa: CASRGTGGQPQHF